The 6 T cell receptor beta chains below come from one sample, sequenced in a study of a mutant IDH1 vaccine in newly diagnosed glioma. Using immunoSEQ multiplex PCR, the repertoire was profiled, and TCRdb retains in-frame clones only, with some absent. Of around 54,000 clones in the sample, approximately 81% were seen once. The sample's time point: baseline, week 1 (first vaccination visit). The treatment is: pre-vaccination baseline after standard-of-care therapy. The specimen was PBMCs, collected from a glioma patient treated with radiotherapy, temozolomide or both. All receptors come from a man younger than 35 with glioma.

V and J are TRBV2 and TRBJ1-2; no firm D call. V lost 3 bases and J 5 bases, leaving 13 bases between the germline ends. This CDR3 spans 14 amino acids. CDR1 and CDR2 (germline): SNHLY, FYNNEI. The CDR3 loop reads CASSDGEQLYGYTF. The CDR3 bases are TGTGCCAGCAGTGATGGGGAACAGCTTTATGGCTACACCTTC.

The sample holds one count of this clone. V gene TRBV10-3 combines with J gene TRBJ1-1, with D hard to call. V was trimmed by 3 bases and J by 0 bases, leaving 14 bases between them. CDR1 is ENHRY and CDR2 is SYGVKD in the germline V gene. The CDR3 length is 16 residues. The CDR3 region is CAISEGGLKMNTEAFF. CDR3 DNA sequence: TGTGCCATCAGTGAAGGCGGACTGAAAATGAACACTGAAGCTTTCTTT.

The chain carries TRBV6-5 and TRBJ2-5; 8 nucleotides agree with TRBD1. The J segment lost 4 bases and the V segment lost 7 bases, leaving 5 bases of the junction unmatched. This CDR3 contains 13 residues. Germline CDR1 reads MNHEY; CDR2 reads SVGAGI. The CDR3 reads CASNGQGRETQYF. For the CDR3, the DNA is TGTGCCAGCAATGGACAGGGACGAGAGACCCAGTACTTC.

This clone appeared once. CDR3 in amino acids: CASSVTGNQPQHF. Written as DNA, the CDR3 is TGTGCCAGCAGTGTAACAGGGAATCAGCCCCAGCATTTT. The chain couples TRBV6-5 to TRBJ1-5; possibly TRBD1 for D (6 bases). The CDR3 sequence is 13 residues long. Germline V gene lookup returns CDR1 MNHEY and CDR2 SVGAGI. V shed 5 bases and J shed 4 bases, with 9 bases lying between them.

V usage is TRBV7-8 and J usage is TRBJ2-7; D is possibly TRBD1 (5 bases). V was clipped by 4 bases and J by 3 bases, with 19 bases between them. The CDR3 is made up of 16 amino acids. Per the germline V gene, CDR1 is SGHVS and CDR2 is FQNEAQ. The chain's CDR3 is CASSYTSGLTSYEQYF. DNA of the CDR3: TGTGCCAGCAGCTATACCTCAGGGTTAACGAGCTACGAGCAGTACTTC.

The chain links TRBV7-2 to TRBJ1-2, with 11 bases fitting TRBD1. In germline, CDR1 is SGHTA, CDR2 FQGNSA. The CDR3 length is 17 residues. Losses at the gene ends were 10 bases for V and 4 bases for J; bases not matched to a gene: 17. DNA of the CDR3: TGTGCCACCCTTCCCGGACAGGGGGCACTACAGGGCTATGGCTACACCTTC. Translating gives CATLPGQGALQGYGYTF.